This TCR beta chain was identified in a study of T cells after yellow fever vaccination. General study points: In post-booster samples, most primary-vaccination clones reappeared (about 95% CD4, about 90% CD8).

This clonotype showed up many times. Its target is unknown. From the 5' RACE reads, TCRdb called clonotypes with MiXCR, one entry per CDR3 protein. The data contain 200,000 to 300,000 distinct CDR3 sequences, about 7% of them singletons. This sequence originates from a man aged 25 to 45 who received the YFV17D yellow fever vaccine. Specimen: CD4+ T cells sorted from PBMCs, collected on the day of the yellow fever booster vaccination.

In DNA, the CDR3 is TGTGCCAGCAGCTTAACAGGGAATAATTCACCCCTCCACTTT. Amino acids: CASSLTGNNSPLHF. This chain connects TRBV7-9 to TRBJ1-6; maybe TRBD1 (6 bases). Trimming cost V 2 bases and J 5 bases, with 7 bases left between them. The CDR3 loop spans 14 amino acids. Germline V lookup: CDR1 SEHNR, CDR2 FQNEAQ (reference sequence).